Each of the 20 T cell receptor beta chains below was sequenced from the same sample in a study of glioma-infiltrating T cells. The iRepertoire nested amplicon-rescue multiplex PCR amplified TCR alpha and beta CDR3s from RNA. One entry per CDR3 protein results from TCRdb running MiXCR on the multiplex PCR reads. The sample carries some 130,000 distinct CDR3 sequences, about 25% recorded once. What was sequenced was glioma tissue, nonneoplastic brain tissue, or PBMCs (not recorded which). These TCRs come from a human donor with low-grade glioma or glioblastoma, undergoing nonglioma brain surgery, or in good health (not recorded which).

Many counts were recorded for this clonotype. This chain connects TRBV27 to TRBJ1-1; D is unresolved. Germline V gene data show CDR1 as MNHEY and CDR2 as SMNVEV (reference sequence). The CDR3 runs to 12 residues. V lost 8 bases and J 0 bases, leaving 7 bases between the germline ends. Written as DNA, the CDR3 is TGTGCCAGCGTCGGAGTGAACACTGAAGCTTTCTTT. This codes for CASVGVNTEAFF.

As concerns this clonotype: A read error may explain this, as a much larger clone is one base away. V usage is TRBV27 and J usage is TRBJ1-2; D may be TRBD1 (5 bases). In germline, CDR1 is MNHEY, CDR2 SMNVEV (reference sequence). The V gene lost 2 bases and the J gene lost 5 bases, with 12 bases spanning the gap. The CDR3 length is 14 residues. For the CDR3, the DNA is TGTGCCAGCAGTTTAGCCAGGACACAATATGGCTACACCTTC. It is translated as CASSLARTQYGYTF.

This clonotype has only a few counts. The chain links TRBV10-2 to TRBJ2-5, with 11 bases identical to TRBD2. V was clipped by 3 bases and J by 4 bases; unmatched bases: 7. The germline gives CDR1 WSHSY, CDR2 SAAADI. The CDR3 is made up of 16 amino acids. Here the CDR3 reads CASSDDLAGGSETQYF. DNA for the CDR3: TGCGCCAGCAGTGACGACTTAGCGGGGGGGTCAGAGACCCAGTACTTC.

The chain is built from TRBV20-1 and TRBJ2-3, with TRBD2 identical over 7 bases. This CDR3 contains 14 residues. Germline assignment: CDR1 DFQATT and CDR2 SNEGSKA (reference sequence). After removal of 6 bases from V and 0 bases from J, the junction contained 6 bases not matched to a gene. This CDR3 is CSAQTGGSTDTQYF. The CDR3 bases are TGCAGTGCACAGACCGGGGGGAGCACAGATACGCAGTATTTT.

Comments on this clonotype: It may be a read error: a sequence one base away is much more abundant. The J gene is TRBJ2-7, the V gene TRBV28, with 9 nucleotides matching TRBD1. This CDR3 comprises 14 residues. Per germline, CDR1 MDHEN and CDR2 SYDVKM. CDR3 DNA: TGTGCCAGCAGCCACCGGGACAGGGACTACGATCAGTACGTC. Its translation: CASSHRDRDYDQYV.

V is TRBV6-4 and J is TRBJ2-2; 7 bases fit TRBD1. Germline CDR1 reads MRHNA; CDR2 reads SNTAGT. V trimming: 8 bases; J trimming: 1 base; junction bases outside the gene matches: 1. This CDR3 has 13 amino acids. CDR3 residues: CASQGVNTGELFF. CDR3 bases: TGTGCCAGCCAGGGGGTGAACACCGGGGAGCTGTTTTTT.

This rearrangement joins TRBV12-5 to TRBJ2-3; D is ambiguous. The length of the CDR3 is 17 residues. Trimming pared 2 bases from V and 3 bases from J, leaving 18 bases between. Germline V gene sequence: CDR1 LGHNT, CDR2 FRNRAP. The CDR3 nucleotides are TGTGCTAGTGGTTTGTCCCCTCTAGAGAGTGGGACAGATACGCAGTATTTT. Its translation: CASGLSPLESGTDTQYF.

The chain has TRBV2 and TRBJ1-5, with D maybe TRBD1 (6 bases). The CDR3 is made up of 14 amino acids. CDR1 SNHLY and CDR2 FYNNEI come from the germline V gene. Trimming removed 6 bases from V and 5 bases from J, with 14 bases in between. CDR3 in DNA: TGTGCCAGCAGGACGGACAGTGGGTATCAGCCCCAGCATTTT. Protein product: CASRTDSGYQPQHF. Full variable domain (outside the CDR3, taken from reference TRBV2 and TRBJ1-5): EPEVTQTPSHQVTQMGQEVILRCVPISNHLYFYWYRQILGQKVEFLVSFYNNEISEKSEIFDDQFSVERPDGSNFTLKIRSTKLEDSAMYFCASRTDSGYQPQHFGDGTRLSIL.

Turning to this clonotype: One base away lies a much larger clone, so this may be a sequencing read error. As the CDR3 is not closed by the conserved phenylalanine or tryptophan, this likely results from a read error. The gene calls are TRBV6-1 and TRBJ1-5; unclear D gene. The CDR3 spans 11 residues. Germline V gene sequence: CDR1 MNHNS, CDR2 SASEGT. The V end lost 6 bases, the J end lost 3 bases, and 3 bases lay between the germline ends. The CDR3 nucleotides are TGTGCCAGCAGGGACAATCAGCCCCAGCATTCT. It specifies CASRDNQPQHS.

This clonotype has a single count. The V gene is TRBV14, the J gene TRBJ2-2; tentatively, D is TRBD1 (6 bases). Trimming removed 4 bases at V and 4 bases at J, with 10 bases between. CDR1 is SGHDN, CDR2 FVKESK, per germline. The length of the CDR3 is 14 residues. The CDR3 coding sequence is TGTGCCAGCAGCCTTCTAGGGGGCACCGGGGAGCTGTTTTTT. It encodes CASSLLGGTGELFF. The variable domain in full, with the rest retrieved from reference TRBV14 and TRBJ2-2, is EAGVTQFPSHSVIEKGQTVTLRCDPISGHDNLYWYRRVMGKEIKFLLHFVKESKQDESGMPNNRFLAERTGGTYSTLKVQPAELEDSGVYFCASSLLGGTGELFFGEGSRLTVL.

At least ten counts were recorded for this clonotype. V gene TRBV14 combines with J gene TRBJ2-1, with a possible D match to TRBD2 (6 bases). CDR1 SGHDN and CDR2 FVKESK come from the germline V gene. The CDR3 is 15 amino acids. V lost 2 bases, J lost 3 bases, and 11 bases lay in between. The CDR3 protein is CASSQLSGVYNEQFF. For the CDR3, the DNA is TGTGCCAGCAGCCAACTTAGCGGCGTCTACAATGAGCAGTTCTTC.

The chain has TRBV5-4 and TRBJ2-1; TRBD1 might be the D (6 bases). CDR3 length: 15 residues. The V and J ends lost 4 bases and 0 bases respectively, with 11 bases between them. The germline gives CDR1 SGHNT, CDR2 YYREEE (reference sequence). The CDR3 DNA reads as TGTGCCAGCAGCAACGGGACAAACTCCTACAATGAGCAGTTCTTC. Its protein is CASSNGTNSYNEQFF.

The CDR3 here is CASSHLMGYEQYV. The CDR3 DNA reads TGTGCCAGCAGCCACCTAATGGGCTACGAGCAGTACGTC. V is TRBV14 and J is TRBJ2-7; no clear D. The V gene lost 3 bases and the J gene lost 3 bases, with 9 bases spanning the gap. Per germline, CDR1 SGHDN and CDR2 FVKESK. The CDR3 runs 13 residues.

This clonotype turned up a few times. V and J are TRBV12-3 or TRBV12-4 and TRBJ1-1, with D unclear. The V end lost 6 bases, the J end lost 8 bases, and 10 bases lay between the germline ends. The CDR3 has 11 amino acids. The CDR3 bases are TGTGCCAGCAGCTATACACGGGAAGCTTTCTTT. Its protein product is CASSYTREAFF.

This clonotype has at least ten counts. This rearrangement joins TRBV6-1 to TRBJ2-1; 11 nucleotides align to TRBD2. There are 16 residues in the CDR3. Germline V gene lookup returns CDR1 MNHNS and CDR2 SASEGT. V shed 6 bases, J shed 5 bases, and the junction held 9 bases outside the gene matches. Here the CDR3 DNA reads TGTGCCAGCAGGACCGTACCGGGACTAGCGGACAATGAGCAGTTCTTC. This sequence encodes CASRTVPGLADNEQFF.

In its sample, this clonotype was seen many times. The genes are TRBV20-1 and TRBJ2-3; D is ambiguous. The V end lost 3 bases, the J end lost 0 bases, and 7 bases lay between the germline ends. The CDR3 loop spans 13 amino acids. From germline, CDR1 is DFQATT and CDR2 SNEGSKA (reference sequence). Here the CDR3 reads CSASQTSTDTQYF. Written as DNA, the CDR3 is TGCAGTGCTAGTCAAACCAGCACAGATACGCAGTATTTT.

There are many counts of this clonotype. The gene calls are TRBV3-1 and TRBJ1-1; unclear D gene. Germline V gene lookup returns CDR1 LGHDT and CDR2 YNNKEL (reference sequence). CDR3 size: 10 residues. V was shortened by 5 bases and J by 11 bases, with 9 bases between the two germline ends. The CDR3 sequence: CASSLRVAFF. The CDR3 bases are TGTGCCAGCAGCTTAAGGGTGGCTTTCTTT.

This clonotype was detected only a few times. The chain is built from TRBV12-3 or TRBV12-4 and TRBJ2-3; D perhaps matches TRBD2 (6 bases). This CDR3 comprises 14 residues. The V end was cut by 7 bases, the J end by 2 bases, with 13 bases between. As DNA, the CDR3 is TGTGCCAGCACCTTTAGCGGCGCCACAGATACGCAGTATTTT. It encodes CASTFSGATDTQYF.

The chain carries TRBV4-1 and TRBJ1-5; 7 bases align to TRBD1. V was clipped by 3 bases and J by 0 bases; unmatched bases: 5. Germline lookup yields CDR1 MGHRA and CDR2 YSYEKL. The CDR3 is made up of 16 amino acids. Here the CDR3 reads CASSQGQTYSNQPQHF. The CDR3 coding sequence is TGCGCCAGCAGCCAGGGACAGACCTATAGCAATCAGCCCCAGCATTTT.

This clonotype was detected ten times or more. The chain couples TRBV20-1 to TRBJ1-5; no clear D. CDR3 size: 15 residues. Germline CDR1 reads DFQATT; CDR2 reads SNEGSKA (reference sequence). Trimming cost V 3 bases and J 1 base, with 13 bases left between them. CDR3 sequence reads: CSASISGRSNQPQHF. The CDR3 nucleotides read TGCAGTGCTAGTATCTCTGGGCGGAGCAATCAGCCCCAGCATTTT.